This T cell receptor beta chain was found in a study of CD4 T cells in relation to SARS-CoV-2 and coronaviruses. Study context: ViraFEST: roughly ten-day antigen culture of PBMCs, then TCR beta CDR3 sequencing. The negative reference was HIV-1 Nef peptide pool or peptide-free culture.

Profiling relied on immunoSEQ multiplex PCR, and the TCRdb table lists in-frame clones only, not all of them. The sample has 25,000 to 35,000 clones, approximately 80% seen once; the top ten hold about 17%. J was trimmed by 7 bases and V by 5 bases; bases with no gene match: 5. The CDR3 extends over 14 amino acids. Germline V gives CDR1 MDHEN, CDR2 SYDVKM. CD4+ T cells from unexposed donors were obtained before the COVID-19 pandemic (2011-2018). After more than eight days of culture, CD4+ T cells were isolated. Unexposed-donor CD4+ T cells were probed with SARS-CoV-2 S/N and four cold-coronavirus spikes, cells permitting. Fresh IL-2 medium replaced half the medium on days 3 and 7. Comments on this clone: Its antigen remains unknown.

This TCR was sampled from a human donor in good health. The J gene is TRBJ1-5, the V gene TRBV28; 10 bases fit TRBD1. Sequenced input: CD4+ T cells from PBMCs, cultured in vitro. CDR3 bases: TGTGCCAGCAGTACGACAGGGGGCGTGCAGCCCCAGCATTTT. It yields the protein CASSTTGGVQPQHF.